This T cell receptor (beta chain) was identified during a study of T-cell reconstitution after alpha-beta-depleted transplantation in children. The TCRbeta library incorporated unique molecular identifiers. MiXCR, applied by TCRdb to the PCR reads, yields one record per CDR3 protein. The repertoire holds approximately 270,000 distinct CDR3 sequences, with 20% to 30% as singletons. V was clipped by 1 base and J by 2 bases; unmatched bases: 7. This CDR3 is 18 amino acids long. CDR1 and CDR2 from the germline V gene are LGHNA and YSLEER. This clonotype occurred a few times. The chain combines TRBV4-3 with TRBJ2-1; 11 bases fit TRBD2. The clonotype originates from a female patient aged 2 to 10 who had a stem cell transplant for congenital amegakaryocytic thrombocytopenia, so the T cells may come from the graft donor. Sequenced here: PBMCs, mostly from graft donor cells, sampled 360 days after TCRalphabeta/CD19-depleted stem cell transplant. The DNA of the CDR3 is TGCGCCAGCAGCCAAGTCCTAGCGGGAGGTCAACCCTACAATGAGCAGTTCTTC. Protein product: CASSQVLAGGQPYNEQFF.